Following are 18 T cell receptor beta chains from one sample sequenced in a study of molecular identifiers for immune sequencing clone quantification. TCRdb called the PCR reads again in MiXCR, with one record for every CDR3 protein. Altogether about 640,000 distinct CDR3 sequences are present, about 20% being singletons, with the ten largest covering around 0.86%. The sample was naive CD8+ T cells from blood, with Jurkat cell RNA spiked in. Subset noted: FACS-sorted CD8+CD4-CCR7+CD45RA+ naive T cells. These receptor sequences come from a human donor in good health. Some libraries in this study had Jurkat cell RNA spiked in.

Worth noting for this clonotype: A read error may explain this, as a much larger clone is one base away. In DNA, the CDR3 is TGTGCCAGCAGTTACACAGTCTCAGACTCCTACAATGAGCAGTTCTTC. The encoded protein is CASSYTVSDSYNEQFF. The chain uses TRBV6-6 and TRBJ2-1; D not resolved. CDR1 and CDR2 from the germline V gene are MNHNY and SVGAGI (reference sequence). The V end was cut by 2 bases, the J end by 0 bases, with 11 bases between. The CDR3 spans 16 residues.

This clonotype was found once. The chain recombines TRBV6-2 or TRBV6-3 with TRBJ1-1, with TRBD1 identical over 8 bases. CDR1 and CDR2 from the germline V gene are MNHEY and SVGEGT. V shed 7 bases and J 1 base; nucleotides not matched to a gene: 11. This CDR3 spans 16 amino acids. Here the CDR3 DNA reads TGTGCCAGCATCAACACAGGGGGGGCTCCGAACACTGAAGCTTTCTTT. Translation gives CASINTGGAPNTEAFF.

The V call is TRBV27, the J call TRBJ2-7, with D hard to call. The CDR3 contains 14 residues. Per the germline V gene, CDR1 is MNHEY and CDR2 is SMNVEV (reference sequence). CDR3 region: CARPGDTDRAEQYF. The CDR3 bases are TGTGCGCGCCCCGGCGACACCGATCGTGCGGAGCAGTACTTC.

In this sample, this clonotype turned up a few times. CDR3: CASSYLQGVCGYTF. The CDR3 region has the DNA TGTGCCAGCAGTTACTTGCAGGGGGTTTGTGGCTACACCTTC. The rearrangement uses TRBV6-5 and TRBJ1-2; 7 nucleotides match TRBD1. This CDR3 has 14 residues. V trimming: 1 base; J trimming: 7 bases; junction bases outside the gene matches: 6. Germline V gene sequence: CDR1 MNHEY, CDR2 SVGAGI.

This clonotype was detected many times. This chain uses TRBV11-3 with TRBJ2-5; TRBD1 matches at 7 bases. Germline V gives CDR1 SGHNT, CDR2 YENEEA. Unmatched junction bases numbered 0, after V lost 5 bases and J lost 3 bases. The CDR3 length is 12 residues. The CDR3 is CASSGTEETQYF. CDR3 in DNA: TGTGCCAGCAGCGGGACAGAAGAGACCCAGTACTTC.

The table lists this clonotype with many counts. This chain links TRBV7-9 with TRBJ1-1; 8 nucleotides line up with TRBD1. The CDR3 runs to 15 residues. The V segment lost 5 bases and the J segment 5 bases; nucleotides outside the gene matches: 10. Germline lookup yields CDR1 SEHNR and CDR2 FQNEAQ (reference sequence). The chain's CDR3 is CASSPWTGRRTEAFF. CDR3 DNA: TGTGCCAGCAGCCCTTGGACAGGGAGGAGGACTGAAGCTTTCTTT. Full variable domain (remainder filled in from reference TRBV7-9 and TRBJ1-1): DTGVSQNPRHKITKRGQNVTFRCDPISEHNRLYWYRQTLGQGPEFLTYFQNEAQLEKSRLLSDRFSAERPKGSFSTLEIQRTEQGDSAMYLCASSPWTGRRTEAFFGQGTRLTVV.

This clonotype was seen at least ten times. The V call is TRBV9, the J call TRBJ2-7, with 9 nucleotides matching TRBD2. Trimming took 4 bases from V and 0 from J; bases not matched to a gene: 5. Germline CDR1 reads SGDLS; CDR2 reads YYNGEE. The CDR3 spans 15 residues. The CDR3 protein is CASSQTSGYSYEQYF. For the CDR3, the DNA is TGTGCCAGCAGCCAAACTAGCGGGTACTCCTACGAGCAGTACTTC. The full variable domain, in which reference TRBV9 and TRBJ2-7 provide the parts outside the CDR3, is DSGVTQTPKHLITATGQRVTLRCSPRSGDLSVYWYQQSLDQGLQFLIQYYNGEERAKGNILERFSAQQFPDLHSELNLSSLELGDSALYFCASSQTSGYSYEQYFGPGTRLTVT.

The chain uses TRBV7-6 and TRBJ2-7, with D perhaps matching TRBD2 (6 bases). The CDR3 totals 17 residues. V dropped 5 bases and J dropped 3 bases, with 23 bases sitting between them. Germline-derived CDR1 and CDR2 are SGHVS and FNYEAQ. CDR3 region: CASSPRVLASANYEQYF. The CDR3 DNA reads TGTGCCAGCAGCCCTAGGGTCCTAGCGAGCGCGAACTACGAGCAGTACTTC. Complete variable domain (other parts from reference TRBV7-6 and TRBJ2-7): GAGVSQSPRYKVTKRGQDVALRCDPISGHVSLYWYRQALGQGPEFLTYFNYEAQQDKSGLPNDRFSAERPEGSISTLTIQRTEQRDSAMYRCASSPRVLASANYEQYFGPGTRLTVT.

A few counts support this clonotype. J is TRBJ2-1 and V is TRBV30, with D perhaps TRBD1 or TRBD2 (6 bases each). The CDR3 extends over 16 amino acids. Looked up from germline, CDR1 is GTSNPN and CDR2 is SVGIG (reference sequence). With 0 bases removed from V and 0 bases from J, the gap between germline ends came to 12 bases. CDR3 loop: CAWSVEGDFSYNEQFF. The CDR3 coding sequence is TGTGCCTGGAGTGTGGAGGGGGATTTCTCCTACAATGAGCAGTTCTTC. The whole variable domain, filled in from reference TRBV30 and TRBJ2-1, reads SQTIHQWPATLVQPVGSPLSLECTVEGTSNPNLYWYRQAAGRGLQLLFYSVGIGQISSEVPQNLSASRPQDRQFILSSKKLLLSDSGFYLCAWSVEGDFSYNEQFFGPGTRLTVL.

This clonotype was detected ten times or more. J is TRBJ1-4 and V is TRBV6-5; TRBD1 aligns across 8 bases. The CDR3 is made up of 16 amino acids. J was trimmed by 6 bases and V by 6 bases; bases with no gene match: 12. Germline V gene data show CDR1 as MNHEY and CDR2 as SVGAGI. CDR3: CASSSLPGTGDEKLFF. The CDR3 DNA sequence: TGTGCCAGCAGCTCCCTTCCGGGGACAGGTGATGAAAAACTGTTTTTT.

This clonotype showed up many times. CDR3 protein: CASSPDRGREKLFF. The CDR3 DNA sequence: TGTGCCAGCAGTCCCGACAGGGGTCGAGAAAAACTGTTTTTT. This sequence joins TRBV27 and TRBJ1-4; TRBD1 aligns across 8 bases. CDR3 size: 14 residues. Looked up from germline, CDR1 is MNHEY and CDR2 is SMNVEV (reference sequence). Trimming removed 5 bases from V and 8 bases from J; junction bases left unmatched: 7. Supplemented by reference TRBV27 and TRBJ1-4, the full variable domain reads EAQVTQNPRYLITVTGKKLTVTCSQNMNHEYMSWYRQDPGLGLRQIYYSMNVEVTDKGDVPEGYKVSRKEKRNFPLILESPSPNQTSLYFCASSPDRGREKLFFGSGTQLSVL.

The rearrangement uses TRBV27 and TRBJ2-7; D unclear. The length of the CDR3 is 14 residues. Germline-derived CDR1 and CDR2 are MNHEY and SMNVEV (reference sequence). V lost 0 bases and J lost 2, with 8 bases in between. CDR3 nucleotide sequence: TGTGCCAGCAGTTTATCGTCACAGACCTACGAGCAGTACTTC. Residues: CASSLSSQTYEQYF.

This clonotype showed up many times. The chain combines TRBV2 with TRBJ1-5; D call uncertain. Germline V CDR1 and CDR2: SNHLY, FYNNEI. V was cut by 6 bases and J by 0 bases, with 9 bases left in between. CDR3 length: 14 residues. The CDR3 sequence: CASSDVYSNQPQHF. As DNA, the CDR3 is TGTGCCAGCAGCGATGTATATAGCAATCAGCCCCAGCATTTT.

Many counts were recorded for this clonotype. The chain recombines TRBV20-1 with TRBJ1-6, with 9 bases fitting TRBD1. CDR3 length: 13 amino acids. Losses at the gene ends were 5 bases for V and 5 bases for J; bases not matched to a gene: 1. Germline-derived CDR1 and CDR2 are DFQATT and SNEGSKA (reference sequence). The CDR3 coding sequence is TGCAGTGCTTGGGACAGGGATAATTCACCCCTCCACTTT. This sequence encodes CSAWDRDNSPLHF.

Ten or more counts support this clonotype. The chain carries TRBV20-1 and TRBJ1-1, with 7 bases matching TRBD1. The V gene end was trimmed by 1 base and the J gene end by 0 bases; junction bases not matched to a gene: 5. Germline loops: CDR1 DFQATT, CDR2 SNEGSKA (reference sequence). The CDR3 extends over 15 amino acids. The chain's CDR3 is CSARVEGQMNTEAFF. As DNA, the CDR3 is TGCAGTGCTAGAGTCGAGGGACAGATGAACACTGAAGCTTTCTTT.

This clonotype was counted many times. Germline and junction disagree at one end, which may indicate a read error. The genes are TRBV4-3 and TRBJ2-7; the D gene could be TRBD1 or TRBD2 (5 bases each). Germline CDR1 is LGHNA and CDR2 is YSLEER. The CDR3 extends over 14 amino acids. The CDR3 loop is CASSQGAGAYEQYF. In nucleotides, the CDR3 is TGTGCCAGCAGCCAAGGGGCCGGGGCCTACGAGCAGTACTTC.

The sample holds many counts of this clonotype. This chain links TRBV4-1 with TRBJ2-7; possibly TRBD1 for D (5 bases). The germline V gene encodes CDR1 MGHRA and CDR2 YSYEKL. This CDR3 spans 13 amino acids. V lost 3 bases and J lost 7, with 13 bases in between. CDR3 sequence: CASSQILGREQYF. As DNA, the CDR3 is TGCGCCAGCAGCCAGATCTTGGGGCGAGAGCAGTACTTC.

Concerning this clonotype: A much larger clone differs by one base, so this may be a read error. The chain carries TRBV9 and TRBJ1-1; 8 positions agree with TRBD1. Germline V gene sequence: CDR1 SGDLS, CDR2 YYNGEE. The CDR3 loop spans 13 amino acids. Here the CDR3 DNA reads TGTGCCGGCAGCGTCGGGACAGGAGCCGAAGCTTTCTTT. It codes for CAGSVGTGAEAFF.